This TCR beta chain stems from a study of CD8 T cells in Susac syndrome. Across the study: Among the sequenced Susac syndrome patients, about six had active disease while 8 or 9 were in remission.

Both CD4+ and CD8+ T cells were negatively isolated, and TEMRA cells underwent FACS enrichment. This clonotype has more than one count but fewer than ten. Roughly 0.45 to 1 ug RNA was reverse transcribed with random hexamers. Each CDR3 protein gets one entry after TCRdb re-called the immunoSEQ multiplex PCR reads with MiXCR. The table has about 150,000 distinct CDR3 sequences, roughly 95% seen once. This CDR3 contains 13 residues. Between the trimmed V and J ends, which lost 2 bases and 2 bases, there was a span of 6 bases. This clonotype was obtained from a human donor with Susac syndrome. The material sequenced was CD4+ T cells from PBMCs. The chain couples TRBV12-3 or TRBV12-4 to TRBJ2-5, with a weak D call TRBD1 (5 bases). CDR3 sequence: CASSLRQQETQYF. Here the CDR3 DNA reads TGTGCCAGCAGTTTAAGACAGCAAGAGACCCAGTACTTC.